The next 30 T cell receptor beta chains were all read from a single sample in a study of identical twins (dated by TCRdb to about 2016). Library preparation was by 5' RACE. The sequencing machine was an Illumina HiSeq 2000. Through fastp at Q25 and MiXCR, TCRdb rebuilt clones from the public reads, retaining in-frame beta chains. Merged by CDR3 protein, the rows form single entries marked with the most common genes and DNA. Across this sample there are 1.5 million to 2 million distinct CDR3 sequences, with under 35% seen only once. Of the sample, about 0.27% is held by the ten largest clones. The sequenced material came from cord blood. Source of these receptors: a newborn girl in good health.

This chain joins TRBV12-3 or TRBV12-4 and TRBJ2-3; no firm D call. This CDR3 contains 14 residues. Deletions cut 2 bases from V and 4 bases from J, with 10 bases between. The CDR3 DNA reads as TGTGCCAGCAGTTTACGGCTCCTGGCAGATACGCAGTATTTT. Residues: CASSLRLLADTQYF.

The sample holds a few counts of this clonotype. The chain is built from TRBV25-1 and TRBJ2-1, with 10 bases that match TRBD2. The J segment lost 0 bases and the V segment lost 2 bases, leaving 16 bases of the junction unmatched. There are 21 residues in the CDR3. Looked up from germline, CDR1 is MGHDK and CDR2 is SYGVNS. The CDR3 is CASSEHSTGTSDESSYNEQFF. CDR3 nucleotide sequence: TGTGCCAGCAGTGAACACTCAACCGGGACTAGCGACGAGAGCTCCTACAATGAGCAGTTCTTC.

The V call is TRBV5-1, the J call TRBJ2-5; 11 bases are a match to TRBD2. The V segment lost 0 bases and the J segment 1 base; nucleotides outside the gene matches: 8. Per germline, CDR1 SGHRS and CDR2 YFSETQ. CDR3 size: 18 residues. CDR3 protein: CASSLVRLAGPTQETQYF. CDR3 DNA: TGCGCCAGCAGCTTGGTCCGACTAGCGGGGCCTACCCAAGAGACCCAGTACTTC.

In its sample, this clonotype was seen many times. The chain has TRBV3-1 and TRBJ2-3; D unresolved. Germline V gene lookup returns CDR1 LGHDT and CDR2 YNNKEL (reference sequence). CDR3 length equals 13 residues. V was pared by 0 bases and J by 6 bases, with 7 bases between. The CDR3 coding sequence is TGTGCCAGCAGCCAAGACCTCCCGGATACGCAGTATTTT. Translating it yields CASSQDLPDTQYF.

On this clonotype itself: A much larger clone is a single base away; this may be a read error. The CDR3 bases are TGTGCCTGCAGTTCAGGGGCCAAAAACATTCAGTACTTC. Protein sequence: CACSSGAKNIQYF. This rearrangement joins TRBV2 to TRBJ2-4; D possibly corresponds to TRBD1 (5 bases). CDR1 is SNHLY and CDR2 is FYNNEI in the germline V gene. The CDR3 covers 13 residues.

CDR3 DNA: TGCAGCGTTGAAGAATCGGCGGGGAACACTGAAGCTTTCTTT. It is translated as CSVEESAGNTEAFF. The chain combines TRBV29-1 with TRBJ1-1; D is unclear. Germline V gives CDR1 SQVTM, CDR2 ANQGSEA. V was clipped by 0 bases and J by 1 base, with 9 bases between them. This CDR3 is 14 amino acids long.

The rearrangement joins TRBV10-3 to TRBJ2-1; 8 bases are a match to TRBD2. V lost 0 bases and J lost 3; bases outside the gene matches: 13. Germline V CDR1 and CDR2: ENHRY, SYGVKD. The CDR3 is 19 amino acids. CDR3 sequence: CAISESKVVGGRSYNEQFF. The CDR3 nucleotides read TGTGCCATCAGTGAGTCGAAGGTAGTGGGCGGGAGGAGCTACAATGAGCAGTTCTTC.

The sample holds one count of this clonotype. The rearrangement joins TRBV20-1 to TRBJ2-5, with a possible D match to TRBD2 (6 bases). The CDR3 covers 16 residues. The germline gives CDR1 DFQATT, CDR2 SNEGSKA (reference sequence). Trimming left V 0 bases short and J 11 bases short, with 25 bases between. The CDR3 DNA follows: TGCAGTGCTAGAGATTCCGGGAGCGCCTCGTACAATGAGCAGTACTTC. It specifies CSARDSGSASYNEQYF.

The table lists this clonotype with a few counts. This chain joins TRBV20-1 and TRBJ2-1; 12 bases line up with TRBD2. Germline V CDR1 and CDR2: DFQATT, SNEGSKA (reference sequence). V was clipped by 2 bases and J by 7 bases; unmatched bases: 9. The CDR3 extends over 16 amino acids. CDR3 protein: CSARSLTSGRVNEQFF. The CDR3 coding sequence is TGCAGTGCTAGATCACTGACTAGCGGGAGAGTTAATGAGCAGTTCTTC.

This clonotype came up a few times. V and J are TRBV7-8 and TRBJ2-5; a possible D gene is TRBD2 (6 bases). Trimming took off 4 bases at V and 7 bases at J, with 10 bases between the two ends. This CDR3 spans 12 amino acids. CDR1 and CDR2 (germline): SGHVS, FQNEAQ. CDR3 sequence reads: CASSSGLLTQYF. In DNA, the CDR3 is TGTGCCAGCAGCTCGGGACTCCTGACCCAGTACTTC. Complete variable domain (other parts from reference TRBV7-8 and TRBJ2-5): GAGVSQSPRYKVAKRGQDVALRCDPISGHVSLFWYQQALGQGPEFLTYFQNEAQLDKSGLPSDRFFAERPEGSVSTLKIQRTQQEDSAVYLCASSSGLLTQYFGPGTRLLVL.

The chain joins TRBV4-1 to TRBJ1-5; D remains ambiguous. The ends were cut back, 6 bases at V and 1 base at J, with 16 bases in the middle. Germline V gene lookup returns CDR1 MGHRA and CDR2 YSYEKL. There are 16 residues in the CDR3. The CDR3 loop is CASSPIKGGSNQPQHF. The CDR3 DNA is TGCGCCAGCAGTCCCATTAAGGGCGGGAGCAATCAGCCCCAGCATTTT.

V gene TRBV7-8 combines with J gene TRBJ2-2; D is possibly TRBD1 (6 bases). Germline loops: CDR1 SGHVS, CDR2 FQNEAQ. The germline V and J ends were trimmed by 10 bases and 4 bases, with 16 bases remaining between them. This CDR3 has 14 residues. DNA for the CDR3: TGTGCCAACCAGGGGCGGGTCAGCACCGGGGAGCTGTTTTTT. Its translation: CANQGRVSTGELFF.

V is TRBV11-2 and J is TRBJ2-1; TRBD2 matches 12 bases. J lost 13 bases, V lost 0 bases, and 7 bases had no gene match. The CDR3 has 15 residues. Germline assignment: CDR1 SGHAT and CDR2 FQNNGV. The CDR3 loop is CASSLDSRLAGDQFF. CDR3 DNA sequence: TGTGCCAGCAGCTTAGATTCTCGACTAGCGGGAGACCAGTTCTTC.

The chain employs TRBV29-1 and TRBJ2-2; 8 positions agree with TRBD2. The length of the CDR3 is 14 residues. Germline CDR1 SQVTM, CDR2 ANQGSEA. Germline trimming cut 6 bases from V and 0 bases from J; bases unmatched to any gene: 3. The CDR3 loop reads CSVVAGPNTGELFF. The CDR3 DNA reads as TGCAGCGTCGTAGCGGGGCCGAACACCGGGGAGCTGTTTTTT.

This clonotype has ten or more counts. The chain joins TRBV10-3 to TRBJ2-1, with D tentatively TRBD1 (6 bases). The germline gives CDR1 ENHRY, CDR2 SYGVKD. V shed 3 bases and J shed 5 bases, with 11 bases lying between them. This CDR3 is 14 amino acids long. The CDR3 protein is CAISESDSDNEQFF. For the CDR3, the DNA is TGTGCCATCAGTGAATCGGACAGTGACAATGAGCAGTTCTTC.

In this sample, this clonotype turned up many times. The chain couples TRBV15 to TRBJ2-7, with D unclear. With 0 bases removed from V and 3 bases from J, the gap between germline ends came to 12 bases. Per germline, CDR1 LNHNV and CDR2 YYDKDF (reference sequence). The CDR3 loop spans 15 amino acids. The CDR3 loop is CATSRDSGLGYEQYF. The DNA of the CDR3 is TGTGCCACCAGCAGAGATTCAGGTCTGGGCTACGAGCAGTACTTC.

V is TRBV10-3 and J is TRBJ2-1; unclear D gene. The CDR3 is made up of 13 amino acids. V gave up 2 bases and J gave up 4 bases, with 6 bases separating them. Germline lookup yields CDR1 ENHRY and CDR2 SYGVKD. In DNA form, the CDR3 reads TGTGCCATCAGTGAGCCGCGGTACAATGAGCAGTTCTTC. It codes for CAISEPRYNEQFF.

This clonotype was counted only a few times. The J gene is TRBJ1-2, the V gene TRBV27, with D possibly matching TRBD1 (5 bases). The germline gives CDR1 MNHEY, CDR2 SMNVEV (reference sequence). V lost 5 bases and J 8 bases, leaving 15 bases between the germline ends. The CDR3 is 13 amino acids. CDR3 residues: CASSPSGRRGYTF. In nucleotides, the CDR3 is TGTGCCAGCAGTCCCTCGGGGCGTAGGGGCTACACCTTC.

This clonotype was counted only a few times. The chain combines TRBV12-3 or TRBV12-4 with TRBJ2-4, with 13 bases lining up with TRBD2. CDR3 length: 18 residues. Trimming removed 5 bases from V and 0 bases from J; junction bases left unmatched: 7. Written as DNA, the CDR3 is TGTGCCAGCAGTCCGCGACTAGCGGGGGGCGTAGCCAAAAACATTCAGTACTTC. Residues: CASSPRLAGGVAKNIQYF.

The chain carries TRBV28 and TRBJ2-1, with 8 bases matching TRBD2. Matching the DNA end better, TRBJ2-7 makes the J call doubtful. This CDR3 has 15 amino acids. CDR1 MDHEN and CDR2 SYDVKM come from the germline V gene. CDR3 coding DNA: TGTGCCAGCAGTTTTAGCGGGGTCTCCTACAATGAGCAGTACTTC. The encoded protein is CASSFSGVSYNEQYF.

This rearrangement joins TRBV14 to TRBJ2-7; tentatively, D is TRBD1 (5 bases). In germline, CDR1 is SGHDN, CDR2 FVKESK. V shed 1 base and J shed 4 bases, with 11 bases lying between them. CDR3 size: 14 residues. The CDR3 coding sequence is TGTGCCAGCAGCCAAGGGTTCACAGGATACGAGCAGTACTTC. Protein: CASSQGFTGYEQYF. Full variable domain (missing parts from reference TRBV14 and TRBJ2-7): EAGVTQFPSHSVIEKGQTVTLRCDPISGHDNLYWYRRVMGKEIKFLLHFVKESKQDESGMPNNRFLAERTGGTYSTLKVQPAELEDSGVYFCASSQGFTGYEQYFGPGTRLTVT.

This clonotype was seen a few times. This chain links TRBV27 with TRBJ1-2, with D uncertain. The CDR3 runs 13 residues. In germline, CDR1 is MNHEY, CDR2 SMNVEV (reference sequence). The ends were cut back, 6 bases at V and 0 bases at J, with 8 bases in the middle. CDR3 loop: CASSWGANYGYTF. The CDR3, as DNA: TGTGCCAGCAGCTGGGGAGCTAACTATGGCTACACCTTC.

The gene calls are TRBV28 and TRBJ2-3; tentatively, D is TRBD1 or TRBD2 (5 bases each). Deletions cut 1 base from V and 5 bases from J, with 13 bases between. This CDR3 is 15 amino acids long. Germline V lookup: CDR1 MDHEN, CDR2 SYDVKM. The CDR3 reads CASSLLIGTRDTQYF. The CDR3 nucleotides read TGTGCCAGCAGTTTATTAATTGGGACCAGAGATACGCAGTATTTT.

This clonotype was counted a few times. This chain connects TRBV27 to TRBJ2-1, with 11 bases matching TRBD2. The J call is uncertain, as TRBJ2-7 better fits the DNA end. The CDR3 extends over 17 amino acids. The germline gives CDR1 MNHEY, CDR2 SMNVEV (reference sequence). As DNA, the CDR3 is TGTGCCAGCGGACTCGGGACTAGCGGTCGATCCTACAATGAGCAGTACTTC. Its protein is CASGLGTSGRSYNEQYF.

J is TRBJ2-5 and V is TRBV6-5; TRBD2 is a possible D gene (5 bases). Trimming left V 8 bases short and J 5 bases short, with 15 bases between. The CDR3 extends over 13 amino acids. Germline V gives CDR1 MNHEY, CDR2 SVGAGI. The DNA of the CDR3 is TGTGCCAGCGGTGTCAGGAGGAGGGAGACCCAGTACTTC. It encodes CASGVRRRETQYF.

This clonotype was counted a few times. V and J are TRBV2 and TRBJ2-3; D unclear. Germline V CDR1 and CDR2: SNHLY, FYNNEI. This CDR3 has 13 amino acids. The ends were cut back, 2 bases at V and 2 bases at J, with 5 bases in the middle. In DNA, the CDR3 is TGTGCCAGCAGTGAATACACCACAGATACGCAGTATTTT. Its protein product is CASSEYTTDTQYF.

Remarks on this clonotype: A single base separates this from a much larger clone, so it may be a read error. This chain connects TRBV3-1 to TRBJ1-4; tentative D call: TRBD1 (5 bases). The CDR3 runs to 15 residues. Trimming took off 0 bases at V and 3 bases at J, with 8 bases between the two ends. Germline V CDR1 and CDR2: LGHDT, YNNKEL (reference sequence). CDR3 loop: CASSQDLGANEKLFF. For the CDR3, the DNA is TGTGCCAGCAGCCAAGATCTGGGGGCTAATGAAAAACTGTTTTTT.

V usage is TRBV20-1 and J usage is TRBJ1-5, with 7 bases fitting TRBD1. The CDR3 has 15 residues. Losses at the gene ends were 4 bases for V and 2 bases for J; bases not matched to a gene: 8. Germline V CDR1 and CDR2: DFQATT, SNEGSKA (reference sequence). The CDR3 sequence is CSAKKAGTGNQPQHF. In DNA form, the CDR3 reads TGCAGTGCTAAAAAGGCCGGGACAGGCAATCAGCCCCAGCATTTT.

The gene calls are TRBV4-2 and TRBJ1-2; TRBD1 agrees at 8 bases. Looked up from germline, CDR1 is LGHNA and CDR2 is YNFKEQ. The CDR3 runs to 15 residues. The trim removed 0 bases at V and 7 bases at J, leaving 7 bases unmatched. The CDR3 reads CASSQDRGQGSGYTF. For the CDR3, the DNA is TGTGCCAGCAGCCAAGATCGTGGACAGGGTTCTGGCTACACCTTC.

The V and J genes are TRBV25-1 and TRBJ2-1; 7 bases are shared with TRBD2. In germline, CDR1 is MGHDK, CDR2 SYGVNS. The CDR3 has 15 residues. Germline trimming cut 7 bases from V and 6 bases from J; bases unmatched to any gene: 12. CDR3 loop: CASIGAETSVNEQFF. CDR3 DNA sequence: TGTGCCAGCATTGGGGCGGAAACTAGCGTCAATGAGCAGTTCTTC.